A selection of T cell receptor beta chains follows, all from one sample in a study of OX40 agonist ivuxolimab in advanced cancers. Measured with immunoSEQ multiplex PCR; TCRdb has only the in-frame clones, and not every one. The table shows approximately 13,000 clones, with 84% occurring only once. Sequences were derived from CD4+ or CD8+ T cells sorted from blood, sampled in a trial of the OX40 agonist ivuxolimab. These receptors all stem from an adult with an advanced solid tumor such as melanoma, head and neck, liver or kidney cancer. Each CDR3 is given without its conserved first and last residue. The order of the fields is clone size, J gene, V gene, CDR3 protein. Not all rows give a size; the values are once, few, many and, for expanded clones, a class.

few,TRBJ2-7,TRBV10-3,ALRDSSSSYEQY
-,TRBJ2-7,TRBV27,ASSLQGASGYEQY
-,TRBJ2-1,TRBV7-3,ASSQTGDPYNEQF
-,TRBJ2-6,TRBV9,ASSETLQGSGANVLT
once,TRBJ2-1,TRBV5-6,ASSRQGEVGNEQF
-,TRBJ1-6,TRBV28,ASVLSFNSPLH
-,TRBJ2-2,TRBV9,ASSGNSGELF
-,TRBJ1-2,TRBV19,ASSRGRHYGYT
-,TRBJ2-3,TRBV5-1,ASSFSGDTDTQY
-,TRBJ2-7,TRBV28,ASSLGFSYEQY
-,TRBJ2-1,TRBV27,ASSPWASSSYNEQF
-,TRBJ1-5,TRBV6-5,ASSIGQGGQPQH
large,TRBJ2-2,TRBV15,ATSRATGNTGELF
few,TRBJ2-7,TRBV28,ASSLMGQGESSYYEQY
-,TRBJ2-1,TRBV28,ASSTGGSYNEQF
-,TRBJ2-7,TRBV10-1,ASSESRVYEQY
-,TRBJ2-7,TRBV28,ASSFRGESYEQY
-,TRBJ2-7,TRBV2,ASGADSYEQY
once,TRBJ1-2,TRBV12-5,ASGFRQGGIVRGYT
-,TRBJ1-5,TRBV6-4,ASSAFGGGNQPQH
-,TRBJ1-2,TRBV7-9,ASSFLGDSLNYGYT
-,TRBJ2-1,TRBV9,ASSLSGGANNEQF
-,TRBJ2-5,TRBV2,ASSTYPGAPVETQY
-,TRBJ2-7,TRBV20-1,SARGYEQY
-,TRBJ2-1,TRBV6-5,ASSRRESYNEQF
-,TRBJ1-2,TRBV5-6,ASSLAQEGGHYGYT
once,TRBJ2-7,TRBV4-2,ASSQEGSWGREPYEQY
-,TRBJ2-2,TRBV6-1,AIVDSPPTGELF
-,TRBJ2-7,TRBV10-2,ASSESPGGGQEQY
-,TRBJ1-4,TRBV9,ASSDGTGGDNEKLF
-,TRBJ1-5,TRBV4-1,ASSQVLRGSNQPQH
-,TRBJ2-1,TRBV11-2,ASSDGTHNEQF
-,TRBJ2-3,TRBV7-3,ASSSIGGVGTDTQY
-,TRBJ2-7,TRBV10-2,ASMGVTGDEQY
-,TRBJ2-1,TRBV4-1,ASSQGGLAGIYNEQF
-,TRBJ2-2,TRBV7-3,ASSLPDTGELF